This T cell receptor (beta chain) emerged from a study of Ad26.COV2.S vaccination and SARS-CoV-2 variants. Study context: Donor got 5x10^10 or 1x10^11 viral particles of Ad26.COV2.S.

Treatment defined: 15 to 20 received Ad26.COV2.S at low or high dose, single or two shots; 5 received placebo; per-sample allocation not given. Sampling was done on day 63 after the first vaccine or placebo injection. Vaccination used an Ad26 vector expressing Wuhan-strain SARS-CoV-2 spike. From germline, CDR1 is MGHDK and CDR2 SYGVNS. The CDR3 is 13 amino acids. V was clipped by 6 bases and J by 1 base, with 8 bases between them. Regarding this clone: Its target is not known.

Here immunoSEQ multiplex PCR was the method, and the copy in TCRdb shows in-frame clones only, minus some. The sample has about 350,000 clones; 75% to 90% are singletons. General observations from the study: Vaccine and placebo recipients had similar non-spike TCR breadth.

The TCR originated in a person aged 18-60 years who received the Ad26.COV2.S COVID-19 vaccine or a placebo. Here the sequenced sample was peripheral blood, taken in a trial of Ad26.COV2.S vaccine versus placebo. The rearrangement links TRBV25-1 to TRBJ2-3; weak D call: TRBD1 (5 bases). CDR3 coding DNA: TGTGCCAGCAGGGACACGGGCACAGATACGCAGTATTTT. Translation gives CASRDTGTDTQYF. Variable domain in full (rest from reference TRBV25-1 and TRBJ2-3): EADIYQTPRYLVIGTGKKITLECSQTMGHDKMYWYQQDPGMELHLIHYSYGVNSTEKGDLSSESTVSRIRTEHFPLTLESARPSHTSQYLCASRDTGTDTQYFGPGTRLTVL.